This TCR beta chain was found in a study of cytomegalovirus exposure and HLA in healthy donors. The CDR3 extends over 15 amino acids. The junction had 8 bases not matched to a gene; V was cut back by 0 bases and J by 12 bases. Germline CDR1 reads MNHEY; CDR2 reads SVGAGI. PCR employed 60 Vbeta and 13 Jbeta primers. The repertoire was sequenced with immunoSEQ multiplex PCR; TCRdb's copy has only in-frame clones and lacks some. The repertoire includes roughly 100,000 clones, approximately 76% of them detected once, and 1.5% to 2.5% sits in the top ten. The sequenced material came from PBMCs. The chain uses TRBV6-5 and TRBJ2-1; the match to TRBD1 covers 10 bases. This receptor was taken from a middle-aged man in good health and CMV-seronegative. CDR3 sequence: CASSYSGQGVRGQFF. The CDR3 nucleotides are TGTGCCAGCAGTTACTCCGGACAGGGGGTCCGGGGGCAGTTCTTC.